The clone carrying this T cell receptor beta chain appeared a few times. The antigen is not known. Germline-derived CDR1 and CDR2 are MNHNY and SVGAGI (reference sequence). The length of the CDR3 is 14 residues. V gave up 1 base and J gave up 4 bases, with 8 bases separating them. This sample was taken from a study of cytomegalovirus exposure and HLA in healthy donors. Notes on the study in general: A later analysis appeared to link common viral pathogens to several of the most significant clusters. Immune exposure information comprised only CMV serostatus. Likely technical artifact: a cluster of highly shared sequence variants.

Primers: 60 Vbeta forward and 13 Jbeta reverse. Profiled with immunoSEQ multiplex PCR; TCRdb holds only in-frame clones, not every one. The sample lists fewer than 200,000 clones; around 86% were seen once. The chain couples TRBV6-6 to TRBJ1-5; D remains ambiguous. The receptor's source is a male donor in good health and CMV-seronegative. The material sequenced was PBMCs. The CDR3, as DNA: TGTGCCAGCAGTTACTGGGGAGGTAATCAGCCCCAGCATTTT. Amino acids: CASSYWGGNQPQHF.